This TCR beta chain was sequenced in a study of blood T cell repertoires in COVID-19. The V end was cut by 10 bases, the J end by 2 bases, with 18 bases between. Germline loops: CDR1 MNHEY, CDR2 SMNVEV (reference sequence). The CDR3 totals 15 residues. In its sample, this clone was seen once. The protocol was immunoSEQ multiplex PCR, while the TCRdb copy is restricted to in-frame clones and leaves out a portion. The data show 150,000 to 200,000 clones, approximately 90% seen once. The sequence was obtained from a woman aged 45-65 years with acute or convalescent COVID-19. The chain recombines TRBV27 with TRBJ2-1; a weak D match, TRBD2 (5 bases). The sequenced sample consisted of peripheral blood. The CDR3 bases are TGTGCCACCGCCCAGGCGAAGGGAGCCTACAATGAGCAGTTCTTC. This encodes CATAQAKGAYNEQFF.